This T cell receptor beta chain was captured in a study of T cell responses to AZD1222 COVID-19 vaccine. Study observations and caveats: Repertoires in all cases were sampled only once the peak T cell response had passed. Spike was spanned by vaccine-associated CD4 TCRs, which were dominant at 160-218 and 743-854.

Worth noting for this clone: As yet, its antigen is unknown.

CDR1 is MNHEY, CDR2 SVGAGI, per germline. This CDR3 is built from 15 residues. V gave up 0 bases and J gave up 4 bases, with 11 bases separating them. The method was immunoSEQ multiplex PCR; TCRdb's version includes in-frame clones alone and lacks a portion of them. The sample lists about 78,000 clones, about 84% seen once, with about 3.1% in the top ten. This clonotype was obtained from an adult in good health. The specimen comprised peripheral blood, sampled on day 0 of AZD1222 vaccination. This sequence joins TRBV6-5 and TRBJ2-3; D perhaps matches TRBD2 (5 bases). CDR3 residues: CASSYSYGIPDTQYF. CDR3 coding DNA: TGTGCCAGCAGTTACTCTTACGGGATCCCAGATACGCAGTATTTT.